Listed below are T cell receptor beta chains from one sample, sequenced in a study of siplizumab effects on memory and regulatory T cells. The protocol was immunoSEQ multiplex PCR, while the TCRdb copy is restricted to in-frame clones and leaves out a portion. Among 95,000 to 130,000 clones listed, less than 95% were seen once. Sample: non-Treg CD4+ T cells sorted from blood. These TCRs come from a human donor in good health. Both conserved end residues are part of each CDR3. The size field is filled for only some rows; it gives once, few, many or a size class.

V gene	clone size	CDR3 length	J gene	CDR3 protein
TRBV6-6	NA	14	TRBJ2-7	CASSYAGGPYEQYF
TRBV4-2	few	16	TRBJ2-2	CASSRPGGGNTGELFF
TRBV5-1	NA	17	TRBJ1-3	CASSLEPGGSSGNTIYF
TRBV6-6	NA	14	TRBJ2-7	CASTERAGSYEQYF
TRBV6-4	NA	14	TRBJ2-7	CASSAGTGPYEQYF
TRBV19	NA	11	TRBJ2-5	CASSIAETQYF
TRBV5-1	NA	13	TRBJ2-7	CASRMRDGYEQYF
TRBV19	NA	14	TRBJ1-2	CASSIRGGIGGYTF
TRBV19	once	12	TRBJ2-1	CASSIPYHEQFF
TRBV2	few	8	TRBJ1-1	CALRDAFF
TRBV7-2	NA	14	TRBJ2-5	CASSLLSLGETQYF
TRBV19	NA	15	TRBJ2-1	CASSIRVSREHEQFF
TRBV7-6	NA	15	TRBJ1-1	CASSSTAAGGTEAFF
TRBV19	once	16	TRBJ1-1	CASSPRPGQVDTEAFF
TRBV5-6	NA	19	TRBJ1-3	CASSPIEGRRQHSGNTIYF
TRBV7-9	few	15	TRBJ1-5	CASSWGGFSNQPQHF
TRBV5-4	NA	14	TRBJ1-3	CASSLASSGNTIYF
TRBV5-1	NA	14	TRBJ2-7	CASSPLGSSYEQYF
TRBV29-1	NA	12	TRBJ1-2	CSVGVRGDGYTF
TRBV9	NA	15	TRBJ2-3	CASSVDVTSTDTQYF
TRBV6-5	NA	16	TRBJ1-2	CASSYSGTGPSHGYTF
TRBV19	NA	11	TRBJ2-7	CASSSAYEQYF
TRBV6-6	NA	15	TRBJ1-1	CASSYNLRGVTEAFF
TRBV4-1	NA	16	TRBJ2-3	CASSQVILPRGDTQYF
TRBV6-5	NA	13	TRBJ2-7	CASRGGQGYEQYF
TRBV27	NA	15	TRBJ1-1	CASSVTRLGNTEAFF
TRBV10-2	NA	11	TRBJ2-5	CASASLETQYF
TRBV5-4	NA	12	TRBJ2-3	CASSTPGYTQYF
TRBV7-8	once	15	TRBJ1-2	CASSPGGARNYGYTF
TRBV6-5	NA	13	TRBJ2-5	CASSYLSQETQYF
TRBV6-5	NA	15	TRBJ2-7	CASTLAPGIAYEQYF
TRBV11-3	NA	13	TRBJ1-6	CASSLAPGDSLHF
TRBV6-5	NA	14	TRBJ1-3	CASSGQRSGNTIYF
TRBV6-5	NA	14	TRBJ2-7	CASSPPHIRHEQYF
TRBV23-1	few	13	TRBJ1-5	CASSQRQGRPQHF
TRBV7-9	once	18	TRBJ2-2	CASRFMGRGQENTGELFF
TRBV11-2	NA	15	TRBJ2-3	CASSPMLGNTDTQYF
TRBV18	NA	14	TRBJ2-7	CASSPRQGAYEQYF
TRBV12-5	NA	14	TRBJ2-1	CASGLGETYNEQFF
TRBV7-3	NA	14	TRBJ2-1	CASSFGGARNEQFF
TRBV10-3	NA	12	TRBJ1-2	CAILDEGEGYTF
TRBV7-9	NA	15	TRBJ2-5	CASSLEGLAGETQYF
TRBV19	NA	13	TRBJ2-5	CASSTSDRETQYF
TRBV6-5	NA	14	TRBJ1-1	CASSFGQGSTEAFF
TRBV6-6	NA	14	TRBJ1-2	CASSYGVKDYGYTF
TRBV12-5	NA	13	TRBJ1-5	CASGRTGHQPQHF
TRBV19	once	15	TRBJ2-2	CASSTSGVNTGELFF
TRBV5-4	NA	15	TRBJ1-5	CASSLAGDSNQPQHF
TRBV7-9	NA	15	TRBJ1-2	CASSSIGTGLYGYTF
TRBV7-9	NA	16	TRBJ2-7	CASSFGWGGSFYEQYF
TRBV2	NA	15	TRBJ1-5	CASGGQGVRNQPQHF
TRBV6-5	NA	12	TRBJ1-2	CASSEQNYGYTF
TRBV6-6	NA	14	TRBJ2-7	CASSYLGQGYEQYF
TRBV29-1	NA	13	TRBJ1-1	CSGTRGQGTEAFF
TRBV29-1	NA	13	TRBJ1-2	CSVDIDSSHGYTF
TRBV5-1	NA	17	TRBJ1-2	CASSLVPRTVANYGYTF
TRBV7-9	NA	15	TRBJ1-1	CASSLRGQANTEAFF
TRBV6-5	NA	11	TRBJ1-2	CASSLNYGYTF
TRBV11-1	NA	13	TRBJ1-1	CASSVKENTEAFF